Below are 6 T cell receptor beta chains sequenced from a single sample in a study of graft-versus-host responses after intestinal transplantation listed by TCRdb under 2021. These receptors' targets are unknown. This sample's time point label indicates: cells obtained before transplantation from donor or recipient. Libraries were constructed by the immunoSEQ multiplex PCR assay. TCRdb holds this immuneACCESS table with in-frame rearrangements only. Some clones are missing; in checked studies, unresolved V genes explain under half, and the rest has no known cause. For this sample the table gives about 120,000 clones, of which about 93% were detected only once. The ten largest clonotypes hold roughly 0.11% of the sample. The material was unstimulated CD4+ T cells sorted from spleen or lymph node cells, obtained before intestinal transplant. These receptors were obtained from a human donor who received an intestinal transplant.

The genes are TRBV6-5 and TRBJ1-4; TRBD1 agrees at 7 bases. The CDR3 runs 14 residues. Trimming at V came to 6 bases and at J to 4 bases, leaving 5 bases not matched to a gene. Germline CDR1 reads MNHEY; CDR2 reads SVGAGI. CDR3 residues: CASSNQGVNEKLFF. Written as DNA, the CDR3 is TGTGCCAGCAGCAACCAGGGGGTTAATGAAAAACTGTTTTTT.

The chain is built from TRBV27 and TRBJ2-1; 9 bases are shared with TRBD2. CDR1 and CDR2 (germline): MNHEY, SMNVEV (reference sequence). Trimming at V came to 6 bases and at J to 9 bases, leaving 9 bases not matched to a gene. The CDR3 loop spans 14 amino acids. The CDR3 DNA reads TGTGCCAGCAGCTCTAGCGGGATACTGGGTGAGCAGTTCTTC. Protein: CASSSSGILGEQFF.

This rearrangement joins TRBV9 to TRBJ2-3; TRBD1 or TRBD2 may be the D gene (6 bases each). CDR3 length: 18 residues. V was trimmed by 2 bases and J by 5 bases, leaving 24 bases between them. Per germline, CDR1 SGDLS and CDR2 YYNGEE. CDR3 loop: CASSVLSTGPTGGDTQYF. The CDR3 DNA follows: TGTGCCAGCAGCGTCCTGTCCACAGGGCCCACCGGGGGAGATACGCAGTATTTT.

The chain links TRBV4-2 to TRBJ2-1; 11 bases align to TRBD2. This CDR3 is 19 amino acids long. Germline loops: CDR1 LGHNA, CDR2 YNFKEQ. After removal of 2 bases from V and 8 bases from J, the junction contained 17 bases not matched to a gene. The CDR3 is CASSQNWGLASGRLDEQFF. The CDR3 coding sequence is TGTGCCAGCAGCCAAAATTGGGGGTTGGCTAGCGGGAGGTTGGATGAGCAGTTCTTC.

This chain links TRBV6-4 with TRBJ2-3, with D perhaps TRBD1 (6 bases). The CDR3 is made up of 13 amino acids. Trimming took off 8 bases at V and 5 bases at J, with 14 bases between the two ends. The germline gives CDR1 MRHNA, CDR2 SNTAGT. The CDR3 region has the DNA TGTGCCAGCTCCTCCCAAGGGGGAGATACGCAGTATTTT. Protein sequence: CASSSQGGDTQYF.

The rearrangement uses TRBV21-1 and TRBJ2-1; the table's D call of TRBD2 was not tested on the DNA. TRBV21-1 is a listed pseudogene. This CDR3 is built from 17 residues. The CDR3 nucleotides are TGTGCCAGCAGCAAAGAGGGTAGGACTTCTTCCTACAATGAGCAGTTCTTC. This sequence encodes CASSKEGRTSSYNEQFF.